This TCR beta chain was observed in a study of cytomegalovirus exposure and HLA in healthy donors. Background on the study: The roughly 120 validation repertoires matched the 600 to 700 first-cohort repertoires in platform, a later analysis reported.

V shed 2 bases and J 4 bases; nucleotides not matched to a gene: 10. Germline V CDR1 and CDR2: SGDLS, YYNGEE. The CDR3 spans 18 residues. In regard to this clone: Its antigen is not known.

Study-wide results and limits: Among TCR sequences, most were rare, though some public TCRs appeared in many donors. Subsequent analysis of the 120 or so validation repertoires found a tendency for first-cohort TCR clusters to co-occur. Researchers counted roughly 150 TCR beta chains as cytomegalovirus-associated.

Sequenced by immunoSEQ multiplex PCR; TCRdb stores in-frame clones only, minus some. The repertoire consists of 200,000 to 300,000 clones, with roughly 91% occurring once and the leading ten covering approximately 3.1%. The sample consisted of PBMCs. The chain couples TRBV9 to TRBJ2-2; 11 bases match TRBD2. This sequence originates from a woman in her 30s in good health and CMV-seronegative. The CDR3 loop is CASSVLAGGPSGTGELFF. The CDR3 region has the DNA TGTGCCAGCAGCGTTTTAGCGGGAGGGCCCTCGGGCACCGGGGAGCTGTTTTTT.